This TCR beta chain is drawn from a study of T cell responses to AZD1222 COVID-19 vaccine. Study-level findings and limits: Mostly white British, mostly female donors; authors suggested clonal diversity may be underestimated. Unmutated variant regions are reportedly the target of nearly half of TCRs that are spike-specific. After the peak T cell response, and only then, were repertoires sampled. The study identified only five to seven AZD1222 recipients as seropositive at baseline.

The CDR3 consists of 17 residues. Germline-derived CDR1 and CDR2 are LGHDT and YNNKEL (reference sequence). Unmatched junction bases numbered 5, after V lost 1 base and J lost 4 bases. Clones were sequenced by immunoSEQ multiplex PCR, and TCRdb holds only the in-frame ones, with some missing. The table shows tens of thousands of clones, with approximately 82% occurring only once. Worth noting for this clone: Its antigen is undetermined.

The sequences come from peripheral blood, collected on day 0 of AZD1222 vaccination. The chain couples TRBV3-1 (or the pseudogene TRBV3-2) to TRBJ2-3; 13 bases are a match to TRBD2. The clonotype was recovered from an adult in good health. The CDR3 DNA sequence: TGTGCCAGCAGCCAAGCCCGACTAGCGGGAGGAGCAGATACGCAGTATTTT. This codes for CASSQARLAGGADTQYF.